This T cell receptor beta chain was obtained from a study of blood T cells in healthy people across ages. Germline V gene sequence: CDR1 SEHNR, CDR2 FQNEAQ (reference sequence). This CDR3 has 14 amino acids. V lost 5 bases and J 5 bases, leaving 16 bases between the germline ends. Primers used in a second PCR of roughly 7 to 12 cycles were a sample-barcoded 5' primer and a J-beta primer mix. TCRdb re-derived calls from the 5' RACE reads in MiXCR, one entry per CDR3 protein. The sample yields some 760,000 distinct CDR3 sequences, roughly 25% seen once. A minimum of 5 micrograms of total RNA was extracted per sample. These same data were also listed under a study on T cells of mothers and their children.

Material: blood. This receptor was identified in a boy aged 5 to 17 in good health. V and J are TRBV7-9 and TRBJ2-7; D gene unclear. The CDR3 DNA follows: TGTGCCAGCAGCCCACCGAACGTGCCGCACGAGCAGTACTTC. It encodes CASSPPNVPHEQYF.